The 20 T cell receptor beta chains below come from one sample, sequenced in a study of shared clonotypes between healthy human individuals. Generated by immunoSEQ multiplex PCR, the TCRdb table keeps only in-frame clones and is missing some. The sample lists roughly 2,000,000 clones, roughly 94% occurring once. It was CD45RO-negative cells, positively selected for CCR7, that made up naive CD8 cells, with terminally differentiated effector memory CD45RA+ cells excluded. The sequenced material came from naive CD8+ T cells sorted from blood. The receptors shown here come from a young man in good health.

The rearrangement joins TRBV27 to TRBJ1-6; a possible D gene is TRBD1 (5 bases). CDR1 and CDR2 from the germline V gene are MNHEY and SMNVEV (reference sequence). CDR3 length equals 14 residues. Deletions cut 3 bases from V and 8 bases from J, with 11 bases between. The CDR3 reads CASSLAGSDSPLHF. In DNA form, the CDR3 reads TGTGCCAGCAGTTTGGCAGGGAGTGATTCACCCCTCCACTTT.

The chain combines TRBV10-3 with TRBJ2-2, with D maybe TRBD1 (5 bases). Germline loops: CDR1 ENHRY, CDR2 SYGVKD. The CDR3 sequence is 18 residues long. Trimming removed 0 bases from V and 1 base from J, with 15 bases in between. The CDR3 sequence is CAISESGPGWENTGELFF. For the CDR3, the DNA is TGTGCCATCAGTGAGTCGGGGCCAGGCTGGGAGAACACCGGGGAGCTGTTTTTT.

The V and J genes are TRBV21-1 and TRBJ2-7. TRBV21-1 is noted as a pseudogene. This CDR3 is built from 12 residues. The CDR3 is CASSKVSYEQYF. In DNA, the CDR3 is TGTGCCAGCAGCAAAGTGTCCTACGAGCAGTACTTC.

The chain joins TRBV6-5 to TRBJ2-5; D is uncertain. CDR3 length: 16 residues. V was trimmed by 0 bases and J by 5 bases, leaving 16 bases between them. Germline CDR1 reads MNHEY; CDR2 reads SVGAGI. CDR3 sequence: CASSYSLTPGVETQYF. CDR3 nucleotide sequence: TGTGCCAGCAGTTACTCTCTGACACCTGGGGTGGAGACCCAGTACTTC.

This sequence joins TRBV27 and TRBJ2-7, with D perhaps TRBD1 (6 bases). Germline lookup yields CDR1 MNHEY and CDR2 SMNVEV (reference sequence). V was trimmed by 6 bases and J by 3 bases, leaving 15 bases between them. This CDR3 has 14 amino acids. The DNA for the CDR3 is TGTGCCAGCAGGTTGACAGGATGGGGCTACGAGCAGTACTTC. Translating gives CASRLTGWGYEQYF.

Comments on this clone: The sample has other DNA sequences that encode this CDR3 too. CDR3 coding DNA: TGTGCCAGCAGCGTAGCCGGGGGGTACTATGGCTACACCTTC. Protein: CASSVAGGYYGYTF. This chain connects TRBV9 to TRBJ1-2; a weak D match, TRBD1 (5 bases). V was pared by 0 bases and J by 3 bases, with 9 bases between. The germline V gene has CDR1 SGDLS and CDR2 YYNGEE. The CDR3 totals 14 residues.

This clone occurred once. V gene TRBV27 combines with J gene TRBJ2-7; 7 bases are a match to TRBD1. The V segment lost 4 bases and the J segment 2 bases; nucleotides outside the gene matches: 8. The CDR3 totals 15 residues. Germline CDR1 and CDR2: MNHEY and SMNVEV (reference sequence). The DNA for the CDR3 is TGTGCCAGCAGTTACGCCGGGACAGTAACCTACGAGCAGTACTTC. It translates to CASSYAGTVTYEQYF.

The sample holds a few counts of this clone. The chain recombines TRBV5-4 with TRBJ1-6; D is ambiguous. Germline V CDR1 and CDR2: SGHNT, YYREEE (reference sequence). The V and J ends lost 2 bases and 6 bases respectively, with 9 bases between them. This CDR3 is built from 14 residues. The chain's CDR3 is CASSLDGVNSPLHF. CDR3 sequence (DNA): TGTGCCAGCAGCTTAGACGGAGTTAATTCACCCCTCCACTTT.

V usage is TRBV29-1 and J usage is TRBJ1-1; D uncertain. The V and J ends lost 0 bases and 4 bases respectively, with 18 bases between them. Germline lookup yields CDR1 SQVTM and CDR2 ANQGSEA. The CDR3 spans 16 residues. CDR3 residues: CSVEDRALKASTEAFF. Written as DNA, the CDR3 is TGCAGCGTTGAAGATCGGGCCTTAAAGGCGAGCACTGAAGCTTTCTTT.

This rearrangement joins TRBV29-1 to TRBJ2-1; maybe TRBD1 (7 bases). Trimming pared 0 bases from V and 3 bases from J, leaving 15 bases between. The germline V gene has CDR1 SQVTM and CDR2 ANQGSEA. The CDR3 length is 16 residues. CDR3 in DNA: TGCAGCGTTGAAGACCCACAGGGGAGGTTCTACAATGAGCAGTTCTTC. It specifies CSVEDPQGRFYNEQFF.

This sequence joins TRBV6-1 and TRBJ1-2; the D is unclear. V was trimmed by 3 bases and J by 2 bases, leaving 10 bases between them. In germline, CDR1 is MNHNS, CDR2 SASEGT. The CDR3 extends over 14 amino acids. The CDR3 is CASSDFGGNYGYTF. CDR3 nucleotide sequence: TGTGCCAGCAGTGACTTTGGAGGGAACTATGGCTACACCTTC.

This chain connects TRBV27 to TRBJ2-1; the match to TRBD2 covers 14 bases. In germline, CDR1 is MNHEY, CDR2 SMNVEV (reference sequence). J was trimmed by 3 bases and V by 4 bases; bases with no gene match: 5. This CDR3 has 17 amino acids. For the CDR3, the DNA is TGTGCCAGCAGTTGGACTAGCGGGAGGTATCACTACAATGAGCAGTTCTTC. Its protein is CASSWTSGRYHYNEQFF.

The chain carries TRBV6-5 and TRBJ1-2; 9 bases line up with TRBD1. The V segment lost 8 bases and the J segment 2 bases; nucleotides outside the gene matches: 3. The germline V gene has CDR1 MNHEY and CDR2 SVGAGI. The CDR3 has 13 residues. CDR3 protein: CASGTGINYGYTF. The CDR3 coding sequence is TGTGCCAGCGGGACAGGGATAAACTATGGCTACACCTTC.

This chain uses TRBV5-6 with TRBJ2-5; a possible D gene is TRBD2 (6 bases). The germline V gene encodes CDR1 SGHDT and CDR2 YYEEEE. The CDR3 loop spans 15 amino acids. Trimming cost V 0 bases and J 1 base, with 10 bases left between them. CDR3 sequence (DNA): TGTGCCAGCAGCTTGGATGGGGGGTTCCAAGAGACCCAGTACTTC. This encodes CASSLDGGFQETQYF.

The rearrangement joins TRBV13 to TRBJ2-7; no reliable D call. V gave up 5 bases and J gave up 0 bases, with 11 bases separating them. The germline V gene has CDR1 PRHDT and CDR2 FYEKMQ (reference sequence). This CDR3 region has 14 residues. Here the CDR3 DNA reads TGTGCCAGCAGCCCTTCTGGCAACTCCTACGAGCAGTACTTC. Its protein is CASSPSGNSYEQYF.

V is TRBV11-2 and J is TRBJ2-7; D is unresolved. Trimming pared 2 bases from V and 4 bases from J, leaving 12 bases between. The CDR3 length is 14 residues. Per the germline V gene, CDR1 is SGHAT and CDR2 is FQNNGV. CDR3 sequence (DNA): TGTGCCAGCAGCTTACCCGGGTCCTTTTACGAGCAGTACTTC. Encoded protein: CASSLPGSFYEQYF.

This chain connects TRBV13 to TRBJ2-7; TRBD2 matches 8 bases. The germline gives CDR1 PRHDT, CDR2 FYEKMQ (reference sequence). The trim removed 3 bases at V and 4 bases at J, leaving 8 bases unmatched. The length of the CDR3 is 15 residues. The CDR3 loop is CASSFSTGGSYEQYF. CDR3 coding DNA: TGTGCCAGCAGCTTCTCAACGGGGGGGTCATACGAGCAGTACTTC.

CDR3 sequence: CASSLSGAPYNEQFF. CDR3 in DNA: TGTGCCAGCAGTTTGAGCGGAGCCCCCTACAATGAGCAGTTCTTC. The genes are TRBV27 and TRBJ2-1; tentative D call: TRBD2 (5 bases). This CDR3 comprises 15 residues. Germline assignment: CDR1 MNHEY and CDR2 SMNVEV (reference sequence). The V gene lost 3 bases and the J gene lost 2 bases, with 11 bases spanning the gap.

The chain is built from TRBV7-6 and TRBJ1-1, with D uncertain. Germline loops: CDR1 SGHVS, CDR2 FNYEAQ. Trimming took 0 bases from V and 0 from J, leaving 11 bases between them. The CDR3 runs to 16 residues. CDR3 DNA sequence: TGTGCCAGCAGCTTAGCGAGGGCAGGTATGAACACTGAAGCTTTCTTT. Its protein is CASSLARAGMNTEAFF.

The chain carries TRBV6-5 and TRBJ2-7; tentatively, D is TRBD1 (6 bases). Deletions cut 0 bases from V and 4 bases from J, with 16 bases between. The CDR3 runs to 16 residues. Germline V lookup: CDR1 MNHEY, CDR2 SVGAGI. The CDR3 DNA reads TGTGCCAGCAGTTACTCGATGGGGGCGACCGCGTACGAGCAGTACTTC. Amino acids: CASSYSMGATAYEQYF.